This entry describes one T cell receptor beta chain. The entry originates in a study of control samples from healthy donors and cancer patients. This CDR3 has 13 residues. Deletions cut 5 bases from V and 6 bases from J, with 13 bases between. Clones were sequenced by immunoSEQ multiplex PCR, and TCRdb holds only the in-frame ones, with some missing. The sample includes around 42,000 clones, approximately 94% seen only once; the top ten take 20% to 30%. Sequencing used blood. This chain joins TRBV12-3 or TRBV12-4 and TRBJ1-1; possible D gene TRBD1, 6 bases. The sequence was collected from a man aged 60 to 75 in good health. The CDR3 loop is CASSKKTGPEAFF. Here the CDR3 DNA reads TGTGCCAGCAGTAAGAAGACAGGTCCTGAAGCTTTCTTT.